These 24 T cell receptor beta chains were sequenced from one sample in a study of cytomegalovirus exposure and HLA in healthy donors. The repertoire was sequenced with immunoSEQ multiplex PCR; TCRdb's copy has only in-frame clones and lacks some. Here the sample spans about 270,000 clones, 70% to 90% being singletons. Material: PBMCs. The receptors derive from a woman aged 18-29 years in good health and CMV-seronegative.

The CDR3 region has the DNA TGTGCCAGCACCGACGGGGGGGCCGGGACAGATACGCAGTATTTT. Amino acids: CASTDGGAGTDTQYF. The chain is built from TRBV6-5 and TRBJ2-3, with TRBD2 matching over 8 bases. The length of the CDR3 is 15 residues. Germline V gives CDR1 MNHEY, CDR2 SVGAGI. V shed 7 bases and J 3 bases; nucleotides not matched to a gene: 9.

This sequence joins TRBV6-5 and TRBJ2-7; 14 bases align to TRBD2. V was clipped by 6 bases and J by 2 bases; unmatched bases: 0. The CDR3 is 14 residues long. Germline assignment: CDR1 MNHEY and CDR2 SVGAGI. CDR3 residues: CASRGLAGAYEQYF. The CDR3 DNA reads as TGTGCCAGCAGGGGACTAGCGGGAGCCTACGAGCAGTACTTC.

This clone was seen only a few times. The chain couples TRBV4-2 to TRBJ1-1; possible D gene TRBD1, 6 bases. The CDR3 loop spans 14 amino acids. Germline-derived CDR1 and CDR2 are LGHNA and YNFKEQ. V lost 2 bases and J lost 8, with 15 bases in between. The CDR3 protein is CASSQPGHSPEAFF. In DNA form, the CDR3 reads TGTGCCAGCAGCCAACCGGGACATAGCCCAGAAGCTTTCTTT.

On this clone itself: A clone one base away is much larger, so this may be a read error. Here the CDR3 reads CASGSGSNQPQHF. In nucleotides, the CDR3 is TGTGCCAGCGGCTCAGGGAGCAATCAGCCCCAGCATTTT. The rearrangement joins TRBV28 to TRBJ1-5; perhaps TRBD1 as D (5 bases). CDR1 is MDHEN and CDR2 is SYDVKM in the germline V gene. V lost 8 bases and J lost 1, with 9 bases in between. The CDR3 runs 13 residues.

The chain employs TRBV7-2 and TRBJ1-2; TRBD1 matches 11 bases. V dropped 3 bases and J dropped 8; count of bases not matched to a gene: 8. The CDR3 has 15 amino acids. Germline CDR1 is SGHTA and CDR2 is FQGNSA. The CDR3 here is CASSFASGTGGGYTF. The CDR3 coding sequence is TGTGCCAGCAGCTTCGCGTCCGGGACAGGGGGGGGCTACACCTTC.

V is TRBV19 and J is TRBJ1-1, with D uncertain. CDR3 length: 13 amino acids. V gave up 3 bases and J gave up 4 bases, with 9 bases separating them. CDR1 and CDR2 (germline): LNHDA, SQIVND (reference sequence). CDR3 protein: CASSMSASTEAFF. The CDR3 region has the DNA TGTGCCAGTAGTATGTCTGCCAGCACTGAAGCTTTCTTT.

This clone was counted only a few times. The V gene is TRBV19, the J gene TRBJ1-6; weak D call: TRBD1 (6 bases). Per germline, CDR1 LNHDA and CDR2 SQIVND (reference sequence). The CDR3 length is 14 residues. The V and J ends lost 6 bases and 4 bases respectively, with 10 bases between them. The CDR3 is CASRQGTYNSPLHF. The CDR3 nucleotides are TGTGCCAGTAGACAGGGCACTTATAATTCACCCCTCCACTTT.

The rearrangement joins TRBV5-8 to TRBJ1-4, with D perhaps matching TRBD1 (6 bases). The V end lost 2 bases, the J end lost 7 bases, and 12 bases lay between the germline ends. The CDR3 runs 14 residues. Germline lookup yields CDR1 SGHTS and CDR2 YDEGEE. This CDR3 is CASSLYRASEKLFF. CDR3 bases: TGTGCCAGCAGCTTATACAGGGCCAGTGAAAAACTGTTTTTT.

This clone has a handful of counts. This rearrangement joins TRBV2 to TRBJ1-2, with a possible D match to TRBD1 (6 bases). The ends were cut back, 5 bases at V and 5 bases at J, with 15 bases in the middle. The CDR3 has 14 amino acids. Germline V gene lookup returns CDR1 SNHLY and CDR2 FYNNEI. The CDR3 DNA reads TGTGCCAGCAGTCTTCAGGGGCAAGGATATGGCTACACCTTC. This sequence encodes CASSLQGQGYGYTF. Based on the CDR3 plus reference TRBV2 and TRBJ1-2, the full variable domain is EPEVTQTPSHQVTQMGQEVILRCVPISNHLYFYWYRQILGQKVEFLVSFYNNEISEKSEIFDDQFSVERPDGSNFTLKIRSTKLEDSAMYFCASSLQGQGYGYTFGSGTRLTVV.

For the CDR3, the DNA is TGTGCCAGCAGTCCCGCGAGTAAAGGAAACACCATATATTTT. As protein: CASSPASKGNTIYF. This sequence joins TRBV27 and TRBJ1-3; the D is unclear. Trimming pared 5 bases from V and 4 bases from J, leaving 12 bases between. Germline V gives CDR1 MNHEY, CDR2 SMNVEV (reference sequence). CDR3 length: 14 amino acids.

J is TRBJ1-2 and V is TRBV5-4; TRBD1 aligns across 8 bases. V lost 0 bases and J lost 5; bases outside the gene matches: 3. The germline V gene encodes CDR1 SGHNT and CDR2 YYREEE (reference sequence). The CDR3 runs to 14 residues. The CDR3 DNA is TGTGCCAGCAGCTTGGCAGGGGGCAGTTATGGCTACACCTTC. Protein: CASSLAGGSYGYTF.

The V gene is TRBV5-1, the J gene TRBJ1-5; 9 bases line up with TRBD1. The CDR3 loop spans 14 amino acids. The J segment lost 7 bases and the V segment lost 4 bases, leaving 6 bases of the junction unmatched. The V gene's germline CDR1 is SGHRS and CDR2 YFSETQ. The CDR3 sequence: CASSTTGGRQPQHF. CDR3 DNA sequence: TGCGCCAGCAGCACGACAGGGGGACGGCAGCCCCAGCATTTT.

In its sample, this clone was seen a few times. V is TRBV7-2 and J is TRBJ2-7; a possible D gene is TRBD2 (5 bases). Germline CDR1 SGHTA, CDR2 FQGNSA. V shed 5 bases and J shed 4 bases, with 6 bases lying between them. This CDR3 is 11 amino acids long. CDR3 residues: CASSGEYEQYF. CDR3 nucleotide sequence: TGTGCCAGCAGCGGGGAGTACGAGCAGTACTTC.

The chain joins TRBV5-5 to TRBJ1-5; D call uncertain. Trimming pared 0 bases from V and 2 bases from J, leaving 12 bases between. This CDR3 comprises 16 residues. From germline, CDR1 is SGHKS and CDR2 YYEKEE (reference sequence). The CDR3 reads CASSLGLWQGNQPQHF. CDR3 nucleotides: TGTGCCAGCAGCTTGGGTCTGTGGCAGGGCAATCAGCCCCAGCATTTT.

Points on this clone: In the same sample, other DNA sequences code for this CDR3. This rearrangement joins TRBV4-1 to TRBJ2-7, with D hard to call. Trimming took 1 base from V and 0 from J, leaving 10 bases between them. The CDR3 is made up of 15 amino acids. Germline V gene data show CDR1 as MGHRA and CDR2 as YSYEKL. CDR3 residues: CASSQVSRSSYEQYF. CDR3 nucleotide sequence: TGCGCCAGCAGCCAAGTTTCGCGGAGCTCCTACGAGCAGTACTTC.

V usage is TRBV11-3 and J usage is TRBJ1-2; D remains ambiguous. This CDR3 contains 16 residues. The V end lost 5 bases, the J end lost 3 bases, and 19 bases lay between the germline ends. Per germline, CDR1 SGHNT and CDR2 YENEEA. The CDR3 DNA is TGTGCCAGCAGCCGCCCGCCACGGGTTAAGGACTATGGCTACACCTTC. This sequence encodes CASSRPPRVKDYGYTF.

J is TRBJ2-3 and V is TRBV4-3, with D possibly being TRBD2 (5 bases). V lost 4 bases, J lost 4 bases, and 9 bases lay in between. In germline, CDR1 is LGHNA, CDR2 YSLEER. The CDR3 totals 13 residues. CDR3 DNA: TGCGCCAGCAGCCCGGTGGGAGCAGATACGCAGTATTTT. The encoded protein is CASSPVGADTQYF.

The gene calls are TRBV5-6 and TRBJ1-4; 7 bases fit TRBD1. The CDR3 covers 15 residues. V lost 4 bases, J lost 8 bases, and 11 bases stayed unmatched. Germline lookup yields CDR1 SGHDT and CDR2 YYEEEE. The CDR3 DNA sequence: TGTGCCAGCAGCCCCACCGGGCAGGGGGGAGAAAAACTGTTTTTT. This encodes CASSPTGQGGEKLFF.

The rearrangement links TRBV28 to TRBJ1-2, with D uncertain. This CDR3 region has 15 residues. Trimming took off 4 bases at V and 7 bases at J, with 19 bases between the two ends. Germline loops: CDR1 MDHEN, CDR2 SYDVKM. The CDR3 DNA is TGTGCCAGCAGTTCCGGCGTGGCCCTACGGGGTGGCTACACCTTC. Protein product: CASSSGVALRGGYTF.

This sequence joins TRBV20-1 and TRBJ1-6; D ambiguous. V lost 6 bases, J lost 17 bases, and 14 bases lay in between. This CDR3 contains 10 residues. Germline assignment: CDR1 DFQATT and CDR2 SNEGSKA (reference sequence). CDR3 in DNA: TGCAGTGCGAGGCCAGCCCCTATCCACTTT. It translates to CSARPAPIHF.

For the CDR3, the DNA is TGTGCCAGCAGAAGAGGTTCCTATAATTCACCCCTCCACTTT. Encoded protein: CASRRGSYNSPLHF. This chain joins TRBV27 and TRBJ1-6; D is unresolved. The CDR3 is made up of 14 amino acids. V was shortened by 6 bases and J by 1 base, with 7 bases between the two germline ends. In germline, CDR1 is MNHEY, CDR2 SMNVEV (reference sequence).

The chain combines TRBV4-1 with TRBJ2-4; D perhaps matches TRBD1 (5 bases). This CDR3 comprises 15 residues. Trimming took off 0 bases at V and 5 bases at J, with 11 bases between the two ends. Germline V CDR1 and CDR2: MGHRA, YSYEKL. The CDR3 DNA follows: TGCGCCAGCAGCCAAGATAATACAGGCGAAAACATTCAGTACTTC. This codes for CASSQDNTGENIQYF.

The V and J genes are TRBV6-5 and TRBJ1-5, with a tentative D call TRBD1 (6 bases). The CDR3 is 14 residues long. Germline CDR1 MNHEY, CDR2 SVGAGI. The germline V and J ends were trimmed by 3 bases and 5 bases, with 11 bases remaining between them. CDR3 amino acids: CASSYGDTDQPQHF. The CDR3 region has the DNA TGTGCCAGCAGTTATGGGGACACAGATCAGCCCCAGCATTTT.

V usage is TRBV19 and J usage is TRBJ1-5; D is uncertain. Germline CDR1 LNHDA, CDR2 SQIVND (reference sequence). V shed 5 bases and J shed 1 base, with 18 bases lying between them. The CDR3 consists of 17 residues. The CDR3 reads CASSFHYKNPSNQPQHF. In nucleotides, the CDR3 is TGTGCCAGTAGTTTCCATTACAAGAATCCCAGCAATCAGCCCCAGCATTTT.